Listed here is a single TCR beta chain. With 5 bases removed from V and 2 bases from J, the gap between germline ends came to 15 bases. This CDR3 has 15 residues. The germline gives CDR1 SGHVS, CDR2 FQNEAQ. The PCR employed 60 Vbeta primers together with 13 Jbeta primers. The assay was immunoSEQ multiplex PCR, and TCRdb's table has in-frame clones only and misses some. The table lists approximately 110,000 clones. The entry originates in a study of cytomegalovirus exposure and HLA in healthy donors. The rearrangement uses TRBV7-8 and TRBJ2-5; maybe TRBD2 (6 bases). This TCR derives from a middle-aged man in good health and CMV-seronegative. The sample consisted of PBMCs. CDR3 region: CASSDLGGKQETQYF. The CDR3 region has the DNA TGTGCCAGCAGCGATCTTGGAGGGAAACAAGAGACCCAGTACTTC.